The rows below give T cell receptor beta chains drawn from one sample of a study of T-cell reconstitution after alpha-beta-depleted transplantation in children. TCRdb redid the calling of the PCR reads with MiXCR, one entry per CDR3 protein. The sample records 600,000 to 800,000 distinct CDR3 sequences, around 12% being singletons. The input for sequencing was PBMCs, taken before TCRalphabeta/CD19-depleted stem cell transplant. The receptors stem from a girl aged 2-10 years with congenital amegakaryocytic thrombocytopenia, due to receive a stem cell transplant. CDR3s include the opening cysteine and the closing phenylalanine or tryptophan. A D gene is named only where the DNA matches it firmly. Some rows mark clone size as missing; the rest say once, few, many or name a class of expanded clone.

TRBJ2-5	-	TRBV6-5	many	11	TGTGCCAGCAGGACAGAAGAGACCCAGTACTTC	CASRTEETQYF
TRBJ2-5	-	TRBV20-1	-	14	TGCAGTTGCCCGGGACGGATAGATCAAGAGACCCAGTACTTC	CSCPGRIDQETQYF
TRBJ2-1	TRBD2	TRBV5-1	-	17	TGCGCCAGCAGTCCACCTGGAGGCGGGAGGGGATACAATGAGCAGTTCTTC	CASSPPGGGRGYNEQFF
TRBJ2-1	-	TRBV5-6	-	14	TGTGCCAGCAGCCACCGGCGGGGCTACAATGAGCAGTTCTTC	CASSHRRGYNEQFF
TRBJ2-3	-	TRBV7-6	-	14	TGTGCCAGCAGCTCGAGCCGGCACACAGATACGCAGTATTTT	CASSSSRHTDTQYF
TRBJ2-7	TRBD1	TRBV5-5	few	15	TGTGCCAGCAGCCCGGGACAGACGTCGGGCCACGAGCAGTACTTC	CASSPGQTSGHEQYF
TRBJ2-1	TRBD2	TRBV20-1	once	21	TGCTGTGCTACCAGACTAGCGGGGTACGCTGGCAGATATAGCTCCTACAATGAGCAGTTCTTC	CCATRLAGYAGRYSSYNEQFF
TRBJ2-3	TRBD2	TRBV6-1	-	15	TGTGCCAGCAGGCGGACTAGCGAGCGCACAGATACGCAGTATTTT	CASRRTSERTDTQYF
TRBJ2-1	TRBD1	TRBV5-1	many	16	TGCGCCAGCAGCTTGGTGCTCCAGGGGGCCTACAATGAGCAGTTCTTC	CASSLVLQGAYNEQFF
TRBJ2-7	-	TRBV29-1	-	13	TGCAGCGTTGAACGAGGCCCTAGGGACGAGCAGTACTTC	CSVERGPRDEQYF
TRBJ2-7	-	TRBV12-3/TRBV12-4	many	14	TGTGCCAGCAGCCGTACAGGGTTTAAGCGAGAGCAGTACTTC	CASSRTGFKREQYF
TRBJ2-1	-	TRBV10-3	-	17	TGTGCCATCAGTGAGTCCCAGGGACGGAGGACCTACAATGAGCAGTTCTTC	CAISESQGRRTYNEQFF
TRBJ2-1	-	TRBV5-1	few	16	TGCGCCAGCAGCTTGCTGGTTGGCGGGACGAACAATGAGCAGTTCTTC	CASSLLVGGTNNEQFF
TRBJ1-1	TRBD1	TRBV10-3	many	14	TGTGCCATCAGGGGGACAGGGGGCATCACTGAAGCTTTCTTT	CAIRGTGGITEAFF
TRBJ2-1	TRBD1	TRBV7-9	many	13	TGTGCCAGCAGGGGACAGGGTGAGGATGAGCAGTTCTTC	CASRGQGEDEQFF
TRBJ2-1	TRBD2	TRBV20-1	few	16	TGCAGTGCTAGAGTATCTCCTGGACTAGCGGGAGGGGAGCAGTTCTTC	CSARVSPGLAGGEQFF
TRBJ2-5	-	TRBV6-6	many	13	TGTGCCAGCAGTTACGAGGGGCGGGAGACCCAGTACTTC	CASSYEGRETQYF
TRBJ2-7	-	TRBV20-1	-	15	TGCAGTGCTAGAGCCCGGCAGGGTCTCGGCTACGAGCAGTACTTC	CSARARQGLGYEQYF
TRBJ2-1	TRBD2	TRBV20-1	once	14	TGCAGTGCTAGGCCGGGGAGGGCGTTCTATGAGCAGTTCTTC	CSARPGRAFYEQFF
TRBJ2-1	-	TRBV25-1	-	14	TGTGCCAGCAGTAACTTACAGTCCCACGATGAGCAGTTCTTC	CASSNLQSHDEQFF
TRBJ2-2	TRBD1	TRBV19	few	16	TGTGCCAGTAGTATAGGTGGGACAGCTAACACCGGGGAGCTGTTTTTT	CASSIGGTANTGELFF
TRBJ2-5	-	TRBV5-8	few	17	TGTGCCAGCAGGAGGGGACTTCTTCTGTGGACTCAAGAGACCCAGTACTTC	CASRRGLLLWTQETQYF
TRBJ2-7	-	TRBV20-1	-	14	TGCAGTGCTAGAGATCCGGGCAGGGGCTACGAGCAGTACTTC	CSARDPGRGYEQYF
TRBJ1-5	-	TRBV7-9	many	13	TGTGCCAGCAGCTTAGCCTGGGGGCAGCCCCAGCATTTT	CASSLAWGQPQHF